One and the same sample provided the 2 T cell receptor beta chains below, sequenced in a study of T cell changes during pregnancy in multiple sclerosis. TCRdb's copy holds only in-frame clones and misses some; the assay was immunoSEQ multiplex PCR. The sample has 75,000 to 80,000 clones, about 91% seen once. Sequences were derived from peripheral blood, sampled before pregnancy. All receptors come from a female donor with multiple sclerosis, enrolled in a pregnancy study.

A note on this clone: The sample holds other DNA sequences that translate to the same CDR3. This rearrangement joins TRBV2 to TRBJ1-6; D is uncertain. Germline V gene data show CDR1 as SNHLY and CDR2 as FYNNEI. V was clipped by 7 bases and J by 0 bases, with 4 bases between them. CDR3 size: 13 residues. The CDR3 DNA reads TGTGCCAGCACTAGCTCCTATAATTCACCCCTCCACTTT. It yields the protein CASTSSYNSPLHF.

This clone has just one count. The V call is TRBV25-1, the J call TRBJ1-1; a weak D match, TRBD1 (5 bases). Germline V gene data show CDR1 as MGHDK and CDR2 as SYGVNS. The CDR3 has 15 amino acids. Trimming stripped 2 bases from V and 3 bases from J, with 13 bases between. CDR3 in DNA: TGTGCCAGCAGTGAAGCGACAGAAAGACACACTGAAGCTTTCTTT. Its protein product is CASSEATERHTEAFF.